In this sample, the clone carrying this T cell receptor beta chain turned up once. The United States was where all participants with HIV were treated. This entry comes from a study of long-term antiretroviral therapy in people with HIV. The assay, immunoSEQ v3.0, was run at survey level. The table came from immunoSEQ multiplex PCR; TCRdb's copy has only in-frame clones and leaves some out. This sample yields about 24,000 clones, of which around 83% are seen a single time; approximately 2.5% belongs to the top ten. Trimming removed 4 bases from V and 4 bases from J, with 11 bases in between. This CDR3 contains 14 residues. Germline V gene data show CDR1 as MRHNA and CDR2 as SNTAGT.

The rearrangement joins TRBV6-4 to TRBJ1-5; possible D gene TRBD1, 6 bases. The sample consisted of unsorted PBMCs, taken 3 years after starting antiretroviral therapy. This receptor was identified in a middle-aged man with HIV. In DNA form, the CDR3 reads TGTGCCAGCAGTGGGGGAGGGGGGAATCAGCCCCAGCATTTT. Its protein is CASSGGGGNQPQHF.